Described below is a single T cell receptor beta chain sequence and its context. This clone was observed a few times. Its antigen remains unidentified. Base qualities are not recorded, but no much larger clone differs from it by a single base. The cohort was made up of 500 to 800 healthy bone marrow donors. All cohort members were sampled while nominally healthy, although unrecorded immune exposures were likely present. The donor tested CMV seropositive, placing the donor among the approximately 290 seropositive members of the cohort. A peripheral blood sample was provided by each donor, and peripheral blood mononuclear cells were used for TCR beta sequencing. Genomic DNA extraction from the blood cell samples was performed with the Qiagen DNeasy Blood Extraction Kit. These data are taken from a study of cytomegalovirus exposure and HLA in healthy donors (dated by TCRdb to about 2017). About the study as a whole: An earlier analysis of roughly 610 of the donors reported roughly 300 Gb of sequence data and roughly 120 million unique TCR beta sequences obtained from 180 million or so T cells. Every discovery cohort repertoire had been produced on one sequencing platform. Among under 450 genotyped donors of the cohort, an average of around 240,000 unique TCR beta nucleotide sequences were sequenced per donor, around 18% of them non-productive. Besides the first cohort of some 670 subjects, a separate validation cohort made up of 120 different subjects was used. A handful of DR-DQ haplotypes were handled as single units for association and clustering because linkage in the cohort was strong. The study used immunosequencing to profile the T cell repertoires of some 600 subjects and linked those repertoires to cytomegalovirus serostatus. The genetic ancestry cluster associated with self-reported Caucasian donors included 65% to 90% of the 398 genotyped donors. The number of typed donors differed by locus: roughly 620-640 for A, B, C, DRB1 and DQB1; approximately 530 for DQA1; 606 for DPA1; and around 490 for DPB1. In a later analysis, previously published TCR beta repertoires from about 670 donors were re-analyzed and high-resolution HLA genotyping was added so that TCR occurrence patterns could be studied. HLA typing covered class I and class II loci at four-digit resolution. An early release covering 550 to 700 HLA-typed donors comprised 250 to 350 gigabases of sequencing data and roughly 85 million unique TCR sequences. A later genetic analysis used genome-wide SNP genotypes for about 60% of the roughly 700 donors, treating that subset as a discovery cohort. The study aimed to test whether cataloging public T cell receptors could reveal signatures of past pathogen exposure. To predict cytomegalovirus infection status, the study combined high-throughput TCR immunosequencing, statistical association of individual TCRs with disease status, and machine learning. An earlier analysis of 587 of the donors used high-throughput TCR beta sequencing to judge whether each TCR beta V gene segment behaved as functional or pseudogenic. Donor age, sex, ethnicity and CMV serostatus were compiled alongside the repertoire data. Rather than using new phenotypic data, the later analysis identified candidate immune exposures from TCR beta sequences and from how often those sequences occurred across donors. Summary of the overall study and its limitations: Compared with equally common non-associated chains, HLA-associated TCR beta chains in a later analysis were more clonally expanded and had lower generation probabilities. Most TCR sequences were seen in very few donors, while some public TCRs were found in many individuals. V-gene and J-gene trimming of TCR beta chains was associated with a missense DCLRE1C variant in a later genetic analysis, and the association was replicated in an independent cohort. A few of the identified cytomegalovirus-associated TCR beta chains were confirmed in vitro to be specific for cytomegalovirus antigens. Correlated functional status among segregating V segments might reflect linkage disequilibrium, but an unknown experimental factor could not be ruled out. Some IMGT-functional V segments, including TRBV6-2 and TRBV6-3, could not be told apart with the 87-base-pair reads, so those segments were excluded. The earlier analysis of about 600 of the donors excluded approximately 15 rarely observed V segments, including chromosome 9 orphons, because counts were too low. Sequencing depth was assumed to be roughly uniform across donors in the presence/absence analyses, though that assumption may not hold. A later analysis reported that several top co-occurrence clusters appeared linked to parvovirus B19, influenza, CMV and Epstein-Barr virus. The authors suggested that the approach could potentially be extended to other disease states and immunological phenotypes. In the study, approximately 160 TCR beta chains were listed as associated with cytomegalovirus. A group of highly shared sequence variants was considered likely to be a technical artifact of the sequencing pipeline. A further reported finding was that TCR beta sequences accurately predicted the HLA-A and HLA-B alleles for most subjects in the first cohort. At a false discovery rate of 0.05, a later analysis linked fewer than 20,000 TCR beta sequences to specific HLA alleles. Most CMV-associated TCR beta chains appeared to be HLA-restricted in a later analysis, and the HLA associations seemed to be driven largely by CMV exposure. When HLA alleles, especially DR and DQ, strongly co-occurred, attributing TCR associations to individual alleles was difficult. In this cohort, only TCR beta chains were sequenced, and detectable features were limited by the absence of alpha or paired-chain data. For the cohort, immune exposure information was limited to CMV serostatus. In a later genetic analysis, fewer N-insertions in productive TCRs were reported among donors in an Asian-associated ancestry cluster than the approximately 670-donor mean. In a later analysis, TCR association rates were found to vary across HLA loci, with the most associated TCRs seen for DRB1 alleles and the fewest for HLA-C alleles. Because some donors lacked HLA typing at each locus, the association tests relied only on the typed subset. The classifier was reported to diagnose cytomegalovirus status with high specificity and sensitivity in both the original and validation cohorts. In an earlier analysis of 450 to 750 of the donors, most TCR beta V segments appeared in productive rearrangements about 90% or about 30% of the time, broadly matching IMGT annotations.

The CDR3 measures 13 amino acids from cysteine to phenylalanine. The kept DNA is CDR3 alone, 39 bases in frame from the first base. The germline V gene sets CDR1 to MNHEY and CDR2 to SVGAGI. V is cut by 8 bases and J by 4 bases, and the space between the germline ends is 12 bases. The protocol used for the library was the immunoSEQ multiplex PCR assay. For the multiplex PCR, a mixture combining 60 forward primers for TCR Vbeta segments and 13 reverse primers for TCR Jbeta segments was used. The CDR3 region of rearranged TCR beta genes was amplified from genomic DNA by a multiplex PCR assay. Amplified TCR beta libraries were sequenced as 87-base-pair reads on the Illumina HiSeq System. The authors' pipeline ran thus. A later analysis tallied some 79 million unique TCR beta chains across the approximately 670 repertoires, and 10 million to 11 million of those chains were shared by two or more donors. Raw reads were error-corrected and collapsed into unique sequences by a nearest-neighbor algorithm in which closely related sequences were merged to remove PCR and sequencing errors. Alignment of CDR3 sequences to IMGT reference sequences was used to assign V, D and J gene segments. For a sequence to be retained, a match of at least six nucleotides to both a V gene segment and a J gene segment was required. Rearrangements were called productive when the CDR3 lacked stop codons and stayed in frame with V and J; all others were non-productive. CDR3 was defined by IMGT convention, running from the second conserved V-encoded cysteine to the conserved J-encoded phenylalanine. The earlier analysis of 500 to 600 of the donors excluded sequences that lacked an unambiguous match to a single V gene segment. In an earlier analysis of approximately 560 of the donors, a V segment was called functional when productive rearrangements were above 56.7%, and segregating when the standard deviation between donors exceeded 5%. To diagnose cytomegalovirus status from the catalog of TCR beta chain sequences, a statistical classification framework was built. In a later analysis, V and J genes were assigned by comparing TCR nucleotide sequences against IMGT/GENE-DB human TR gene sequences. In a later analysis, CDR3 sequences and most-parsimonious VDJ recombination scenarios were assigned using the TCRdist pipeline. In a later analysis, each TCR beta chain was defined by its CDR3 amino acid sequence together with its V-gene family, and reads lacking a unique V-gene family were excluded. In a later analysis, 500 to 650 highly shared, low-generation-probability nucleotide sequences were removed to address suspected cross-contamination and a sequencing artifact. For each public chain, a later analysis derived a clonal expansion index from normalized ranks of inferred template counts within each repertoire. A later analysis computed generation probabilities with a VDJ recombination model fitted to out-of-frame rearrangements, and checked the results against IGoR. A later analysis scored TCR-TCR, TCR-HLA and TCR-CMV co-occurrence with hypergeometric tests, applying a repertoire-size bias correction to TCR pairs. False discovery rates were estimated in a later analysis by permuting HLA or CMV assignments 20 times. In a later analysis, co-occurring TCRs were grouped using DBSCAN, with TCRdist sequence similarity added in when clustering inside HLA-allele-positive subsets. Repertoires with fewer than 30,000 or more than 120,000 public chains were left out of co-occurrence clustering, as were a handful of repertoires with anomalous nucleotide sharing. In TCRdb, the immuneACCESS table is reduced to in-frame sequences with V and J assigned. These tables do not hold every clone; where another copy was compared, an unresolved V gene accounts for under half, and the others remain unexplained. V and J calls plus clone size are reproduced from that table; the DNA served to infer D and trimming. This sample comprises some 190,000 clones, more than 65% of them detected only once. Less than 4% of the sample rests with the top ten.

The sequence was collected from a woman under 40 in good health and CMV-seropositive. Sample: PBMCs. This sequence uses TRBV6-5 and TRBJ1-5, and TRBD1 may be the D gene, going by 5 matching bases. The nucleotides read TGTGCCAGCCGGTGGGGGGAAAATCAGCCCCAGCATTTT. Its amino acids are CASRWGENQPQHF.